The 20 T cell receptor beta chains in this list originate from one sample, sequenced in a study of T cells after yellow fever vaccination. TCRdb re-called the 5' RACE reads with MiXCR, one entry per CDR3 protein. The sample carries roughly 300,000 distinct CDR3 sequences, roughly 7.5% recorded once. This specimen was PBMCs, taken about 41 days after the first yellow fever vaccination. These receptors all stem from a man between 18 and 35 years old who received the YFV17D yellow fever vaccine.

A few counts support this clonotype. This chain links TRBV20-1 with TRBJ2-5; D is unclear. V dropped 5 bases and J dropped 5 bases, with 12 bases sitting between them. CDR1 DFQATT and CDR2 SNEGSKA come from the germline V gene (reference sequence). The CDR3 is 12 residues long. CDR3 sequence: CSAPQLSETQYF. The CDR3 DNA is TGCAGTGCTCCTCAATTATCGGAGACCCAGTACTTC.

This clonotype was recorded a few times. V and J are TRBV20-1 and TRBJ2-3; D remains ambiguous. The CDR3 runs 15 residues. Germline V lookup: CDR1 DFQATT, CDR2 SNEGSKA (reference sequence). V gave up 0 bases and J gave up 4 bases, with 14 bases separating them. CDR3 loop: CSAREGSSIADTQYF. The CDR3 DNA sequence: TGCAGTGCTAGAGAAGGTAGCTCAATCGCAGATACGCAGTATTTT.

This clonotype was seen a handful of times. The genes are TRBV19 and TRBJ1-5, with TRBD1 matching over 9 bases. The ends lost 5 bases at V and 6 bases at J; junction bases unmatched: 17. This CDR3 is 18 amino acids long. Germline V gene sequence: CDR1 LNHDA, CDR2 SQIVND (reference sequence). As DNA, the CDR3 is TGTGCCAGTAGTCTAAACGGCCCCAGACAGGGGGTAAGTCAGCCCCAGCATTTT. This sequence encodes CASSLNGPRQGVSQPQHF.

The V call is TRBV7-2, the J call TRBJ2-5; TRBD1 agrees at 8 bases. The germline V gene has CDR1 SGHTA and CDR2 FQGNSA. J gave up 3 bases and V 5 bases, and 8 bases lay outside the gene matches. The CDR3 is 15 residues long. The CDR3 loop reads CASSPGQGVKETQYF. CDR3 nucleotides: TGTGCCAGCAGCCCAGGACAGGGTGTTAAAGAGACCCAGTACTTC.

This clonotype was counted ten times or more. The chain has TRBV5-1 and TRBJ2-7; 9 bases agree with TRBD1. The CDR3 loop spans 14 amino acids. CDR1 is SGHRS, CDR2 YFSETQ, per germline. With 4 bases clipped from V and 6 bases from J, the junction kept 8 bases outside the gene matches. The CDR3 spells CASSPAADRGEQYV. The CDR3 DNA sequence: TGCGCCAGCAGCCCAGCCGCGGACAGGGGCGAGCAGTACGTC.

V usage is TRBV20-1 and J usage is TRBJ2-5; D unresolved. Deletions cut 3 bases from V and 4 bases from J, with 9 bases between. Germline V CDR1 and CDR2: DFQATT, SNEGSKA (reference sequence). This CDR3 contains 12 residues. CDR3 sequence: CSARRRVETQYF. CDR3 bases: TGCAGTGCTAGGCGGCGTGTAGAGACCCAGTACTTC.

V usage is TRBV6-5 and J usage is TRBJ2-3, with D tentatively TRBD1 (5 bases). V was trimmed by 2 bases and J by 5 bases, leaving 14 bases between them. The germline CDR1 and CDR2 sequences are MNHEY and SVGAGI. The CDR3 has 15 amino acids. The CDR3 DNA sequence: TGTGCCAGCAGTTACAGTATGCTGGGGCTAGATACGCAGTATTTT. It specifies CASSYSMLGLDTQYF.

Only a few counts were recorded for this clonotype. The chain has TRBV21-1 and TRBJ2-7; TRBD1, the table's D call, was not compared with the DNA. TRBV21-1 is a pseudogene. This CDR3 region has 15 residues. CDR3 region: CASSEGQGAPHEQYF. CDR3 nucleotide sequence: TGTGCCAGCAGCGAGGGACAGGGGGCCCCCCACGAGCAGTACTTC.

This clonotype was observed a few times. The chain combines TRBV6-5 with TRBJ2-3, with D perhaps TRBD1 or TRBD2 (5 bases each). Between the trimmed V and J ends, which lost 2 bases and 2 bases, there was a span of 14 bases. The germline gives CDR1 MNHEY, CDR2 SVGAGI. The CDR3 is 16 amino acids. CDR3 bases: TGTGCCAGCAGTTACCCGAGGGGATCAAACACAGATACGCAGTATTTT. This encodes CASSYPRGSNTDTQYF.

This chain connects TRBV19 to TRBJ2-7; no definite D call. CDR1 is LNHDA and CDR2 is SQIVND in the germline V gene (reference sequence). The CDR3 is 15 amino acids. Trimming left V 9 bases short and J 2 bases short, with 20 bases between. The CDR3 reads CARPTPTKNPYEQYV. In DNA, the CDR3 is TGTGCCAGACCCACCCCTACGAAGAACCCCTACGAGCAGTACGTC.

V is TRBV28 and J is TRBJ2-5, with 9 bases lining up with TRBD1. The CDR3 runs 16 residues. CDR1 is MDHEN, CDR2 SYDVKM, per germline. V lost 4 bases, J lost 4 bases, and 10 bases stayed unmatched. In nucleotides, the CDR3 is TGTGCCAGCAGTTCATCGGGACAGGGCCTCAGAGAGACCCAGTACTTC. It yields the protein CASSSSGQGLRETQYF.

In the case of this clonotype: An end of the junction does not agree with germline; a read error may underlie this. This chain connects TRBV11-1 to TRBJ2-3; 7 bases match TRBD2. The germline V gene has CDR1 SGHAT and CDR2 FQDESV (reference sequence). The CDR3 extends over 18 amino acids. CDR3 bases: TGTGCCAGCAGCTCCCCAATTGGGGCTAGCGGATACACAGATACGCAGAATTTT. Its translation: CASSSPIGASGYTDTQNF.

This clonotype was seen many times. V and J are TRBV5-1 and TRBJ1-1; possibly TRBD1 for D (5 bases). V lost 4 bases to trimming and J lost 7 bases, with 20 bases between them. This CDR3 has 15 amino acids. Germline assignment: CDR1 SGHRS and CDR2 YFSETQ. As DNA, the CDR3 is TGCGCCAGCAGCAGTTACGGGACTGAGGCGATTGAAGCTTTCTTT. Amino acids: CASSSYGTEAIEAFF.

This clonotype was detected a few times. V and J are TRBV4-1 and TRBJ2-7; 9 nucleotides align to TRBD1. This CDR3 region has 15 residues. Germline trimming cut 1 base from V and 3 bases from J; bases unmatched to any gene: 4. Germline values: CDR1 MGHRA, CDR2 YSYEKL. The CDR3 is CASSQGPGQGYEQYV. DNA of the CDR3: TGCGCCAGCAGCCAAGGACCGGGACAGGGCTACGAGCAGTACGTC.

The chain joins TRBV20-1 to TRBJ2-1; D ambiguous. This CDR3 contains 14 residues. Per germline, CDR1 DFQATT and CDR2 SNEGSKA (reference sequence). Trimming removed 5 bases at V and 0 bases at J, with 11 bases between. CDR3 bases: TGCAGTGCTGCAGCTCCCAGCTCCTACAATGAGCAGTTCTTC. This codes for CSAAAPSSYNEQFF.

The table lists this clonotype with a few counts. The gene calls are TRBV27 and TRBJ2-7; D may correspond to TRBD1 or TRBD2 (5 bases each). The CDR3 length is 13 residues. Germline CDR1 reads MNHEY; CDR2 reads SMNVEV (reference sequence). V was cut by 6 bases and J by 1 base, with 10 bases left in between. CDR3 residues: CASSRDRSYEQYF. The CDR3 DNA follows: TGTGCCAGCAGCAGGGACCGATCCTACGAGCAGTACTTC.

This clonotype was detected a few times. The CDR3 does not close with the conserved phenylalanine or tryptophan, likely indicating a read error. The limits of the CDR3 on the DNA are not certain, so only TCRdb's listed CDR3 is given. This chain joins TRBV6-5 and TRBJ2-1. Germline lookup yields CDR1 MNHEY and CDR2 SVGAGI. The CDR3 has 12 amino acids, counting both end residues. CDR3 residues: CASSYDAVENPN.

This clonotype was seen ten or more times. The chain combines TRBV7-2 with TRBJ2-5, with 9 bases matching TRBD2. The CDR3 loop spans 16 amino acids. CDR1 and CDR2 from the germline V gene are SGHTA and FQGNSA. V dropped 5 bases and J dropped 2; count of bases not matched to a gene: 9. The CDR3: CASSPSAGGPQETQYF. DNA for the CDR3: TGTGCCAGCAGCCCCTCGGCGGGGGGGCCACAAGAGACCCAGTACTTC.

This sequence joins TRBV7-9 and TRBJ1-6; the match to TRBD1 covers 7 bases. The CDR3 contains 14 residues. Germline values: CDR1 SEHNR, CDR2 FQNEAQ (reference sequence). Trimming took 3 bases from V and 10 from J; bases not matched to a gene: 6. CDR3 residues: CASSFDRVGSPLHF. The CDR3 nucleotides are TGTGCCAGCAGCTTCGACAGGGTAGGGTCACCCCTCCACTTT.

The V gene is TRBV5-1, the J gene TRBJ2-1, with a tentative D call TRBD1 (5 bases). Germline V gene lookup returns CDR1 SGHRS and CDR2 YFSETQ. Between the trimmed V and J ends, which lost 2 bases and 1 base, there was a span of 13 bases. The CDR3 spans 16 residues. CDR3 residues: CASSLDRRLSYNEQFF. DNA for the CDR3: TGCGCCAGCAGCTTAGACAGACGGTTATCCTACAATGAGCAGTTCTTC.